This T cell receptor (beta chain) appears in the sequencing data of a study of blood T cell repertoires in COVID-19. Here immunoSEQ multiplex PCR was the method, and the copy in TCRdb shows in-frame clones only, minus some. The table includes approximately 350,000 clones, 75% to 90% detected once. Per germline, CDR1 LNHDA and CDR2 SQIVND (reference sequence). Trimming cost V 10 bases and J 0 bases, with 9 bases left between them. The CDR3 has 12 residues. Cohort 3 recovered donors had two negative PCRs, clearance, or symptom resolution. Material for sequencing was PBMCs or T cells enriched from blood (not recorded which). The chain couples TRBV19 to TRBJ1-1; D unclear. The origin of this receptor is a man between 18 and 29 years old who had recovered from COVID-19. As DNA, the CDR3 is TGTGCCACCGGAGAGGTGAACACTGAAGCTTTCTTT. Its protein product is CATGEVNTEAFF. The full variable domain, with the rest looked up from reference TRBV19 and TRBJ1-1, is DGGITQSPKYLFRKEGQNVTLSCEQNLNHDAMYWYRQDPGQGLRLIYYSQIVNDFQKGDIAEGYSVSREKKESFPLTVTSAQKNPTAFYLCATGEVNTEAFFGQGTRLTVV.